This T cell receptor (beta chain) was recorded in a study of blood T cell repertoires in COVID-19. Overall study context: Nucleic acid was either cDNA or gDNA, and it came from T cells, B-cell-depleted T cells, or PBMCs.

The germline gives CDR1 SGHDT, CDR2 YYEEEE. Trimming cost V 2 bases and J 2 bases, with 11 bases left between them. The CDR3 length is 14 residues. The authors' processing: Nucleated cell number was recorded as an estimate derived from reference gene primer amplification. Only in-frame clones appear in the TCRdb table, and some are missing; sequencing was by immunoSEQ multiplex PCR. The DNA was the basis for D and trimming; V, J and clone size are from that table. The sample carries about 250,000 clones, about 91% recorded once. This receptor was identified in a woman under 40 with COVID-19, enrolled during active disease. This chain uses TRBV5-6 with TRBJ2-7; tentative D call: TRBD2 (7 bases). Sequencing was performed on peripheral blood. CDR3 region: CASSFWGGPYEQYV. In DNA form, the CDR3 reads TGTGCCAGCAGCTTCTGGGGGGGCCCCTACGAGCAGTACGTC.